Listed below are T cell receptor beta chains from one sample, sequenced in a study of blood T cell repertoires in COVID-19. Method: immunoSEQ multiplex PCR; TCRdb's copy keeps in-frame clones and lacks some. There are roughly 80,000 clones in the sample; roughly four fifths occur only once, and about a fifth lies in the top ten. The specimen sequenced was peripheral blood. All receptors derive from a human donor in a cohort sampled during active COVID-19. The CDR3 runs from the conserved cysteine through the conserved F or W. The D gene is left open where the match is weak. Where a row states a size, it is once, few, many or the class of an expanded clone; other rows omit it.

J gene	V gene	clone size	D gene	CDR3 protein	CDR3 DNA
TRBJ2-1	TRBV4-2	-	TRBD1	CASSQPGMGTGALNEQFF	TGTGCCAGCAGCCAACCGGGGATGGGGACAGGGGCCCTCAATGAGCAGTTCTTC
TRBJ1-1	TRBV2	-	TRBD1	CASSTDRGNTEAFF	TGTGCCAGCAGTACCGACAGGGGGAACACTGAAGCTTTCTTT
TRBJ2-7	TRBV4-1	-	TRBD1	CASSLGPDRGDEQYF	TGCGCCAGCAGCCTTGGGCCGGACAGGGGAGATGAGCAGTACTTC
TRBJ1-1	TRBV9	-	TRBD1	CASSADRGTEAFF	TGTGCCAGCAGCGCGGACAGGGGCACTGAAGCTTTCTTT
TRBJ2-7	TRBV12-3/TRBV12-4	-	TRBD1	CASRNRGQNEQYF	TGTGCCAGCAGAAACCGGGGACAGAACGAGCAGTACTTC
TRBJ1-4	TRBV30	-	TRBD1	CACPGQGNEKLFF	TGTGCCTGCCCGGGACAGGGAAATGAAAAACTGTTTTTT
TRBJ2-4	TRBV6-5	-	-	CASSPRQENIQYF	TGTGCCAGCAGTCCCCGACAGGAAAACATTCAGTACTTC
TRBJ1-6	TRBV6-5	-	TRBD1	CASSNPGGAYSPLHF	TGTGCCAGCAGTAACCCAGGGGGCGCTTATTCACCCCTCCACTTT
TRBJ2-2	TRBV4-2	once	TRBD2	CASSQDYTGGAGELFF	TGTGCCAGCAGCCAAGATTATACGGGGGGGGCCGGGGAGCTGTTTTTT
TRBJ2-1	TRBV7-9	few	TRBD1	CASSLAAQGYYNEQFF	TGTGCCAGCAGCTTAGCCGCACAGGGGTACTACAATGAGCAGTTCTTC
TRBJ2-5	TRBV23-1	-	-	CASSQSGTSYQETQYF	TGCGCCAGCAGTCAATCGGGGACTTCGTACCAAGAGACCCAGTACTTC
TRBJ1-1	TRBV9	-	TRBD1	CASSVAGDRALNTEAFF	TGTGCCAGCAGCGTAGCTGGGGACAGGGCCCTCAACACTGAAGCTTTCTTT
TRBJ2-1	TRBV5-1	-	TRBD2	CASRPGTSGGPGLNEQFF	TGCGCCAGCAGACCCGGGACTAGCGGGGGGCCAGGGCTCAATGAGCAGTTCTTC
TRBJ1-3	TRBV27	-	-	CASSLSPTGNTIYF	TGTGCCAGCAGTTTAAGTCCTACTGGAAACACCATATATTTT
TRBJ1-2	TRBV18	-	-	CASSLQGFNYGYTF	TGTGCCAGCTCCCTCCAGGGTTTTAACTATGGCTACACCTTC
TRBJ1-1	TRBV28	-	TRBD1	CASSWARGVYTEAFF	TGTGCCAGCAGCTGGGCCAGGGGGGTTTATACTGAAGCTTTCTTT
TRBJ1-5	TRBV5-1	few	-	CASSEGTNNQPQHF	TGCGCCAGCAGCGAGGGGACTAACAATCAGCCCCAGCATTTT
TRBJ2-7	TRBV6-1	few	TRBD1	CASSEPGTGTYEQYF	TGTGCCAGCAGTGAACCCGGGACAGGGACCTACGAGCAGTACTTC
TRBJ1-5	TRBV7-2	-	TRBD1	CASSWDRVQPQHF	TGTGCCAGCAGCTGGGACAGGGTACAGCCCCAGCATTTT
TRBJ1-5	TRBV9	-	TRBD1	CASSLRDRVPNQPQHF	TGTGCCAGCAGCCTAAGGGACAGGGTCCCCAATCAGCCCCAGCATTTT
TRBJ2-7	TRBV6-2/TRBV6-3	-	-	CASSYSTDYEQYF	TGTGCCAGCAGTTACTCGACAGACTACGAGCAGTACTTC
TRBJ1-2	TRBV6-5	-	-	CASSYSSREVEGYTF	TGTGCCAGCAGTTACTCGAGCAGGGAGGTAGAGGGCTACACCTTC
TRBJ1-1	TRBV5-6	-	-	CASSVAGHLNTEAFF	TGTGCCAGCAGCGTAGCGGGACATTTGAACACTGAAGCTTTCTTT
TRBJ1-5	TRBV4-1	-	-	CASSQAAEGLNQPQHF	TGCGCCAGCAGCCAGGCAGCGGAGGGGCTGAATCAGCCCCAGCATTTT
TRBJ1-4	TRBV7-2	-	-	CASSFGHTNEKLFF	TGTGCCAGCAGCTTTGGACACACTAATGAAAAACTGTTTTTT
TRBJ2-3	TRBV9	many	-	CASSAPRGGDTDTQYF	TGTGCCAGCAGCGCCCCCCGGGGCGGGGACACAGATACGCAGTATTTT
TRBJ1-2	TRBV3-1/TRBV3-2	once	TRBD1	CASRPGQTNYGYTF	TGTGCCAGCAGGCCGGGACAGACTAACTATGGCTACACCTTC
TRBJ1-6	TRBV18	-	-	CASSPSLHRENSPLHF	TGTGCCAGCTCACCAAGTCTTCACCGTGAGAATTCACCCCTCCACTTT
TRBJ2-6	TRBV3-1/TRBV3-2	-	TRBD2	CASSATSGASSGANVLTF	TGTGCCAGCAGCGCCACTAGCGGGGCAAGCTCTGGGGCCAACGTCCTGACTTTC
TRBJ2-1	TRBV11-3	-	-	CASSSRGGGDEQFF	TGTGCCAGCAGCTCCCGAGGCGGGGGCGATGAGCAGTTCTTC
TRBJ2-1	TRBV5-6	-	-	CATSTIQIPSYNEQFF	TGTGCCACCTCCACGATTCAGATCCCTTCCTACAATGAGCAGTTCTTC
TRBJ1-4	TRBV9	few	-	CASSVGGEAEKLFF	TGTGCCAGCAGCGTAGGTGGGGAGGCGGAAAAACTGTTTTTT
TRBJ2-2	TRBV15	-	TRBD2	CATRGSSGAGELFF	TGTGCCACCAGAGGGTCTAGCGGGGCCGGGGAGCTGTTTTTT
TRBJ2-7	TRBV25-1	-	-	CASSGAGFDEQYF	TGTGCCAGCAGTGGGGCGGGGTTCGACGAGCAGTACTTC
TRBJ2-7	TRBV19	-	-	CASSKGQNSIYEQYF	TGTGCCAGTAGTAAGGGGCAGAACTCTATCTACGAGCAGTACTTC
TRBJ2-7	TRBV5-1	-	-	CASSTFPGFQSSYEQYF	TGCGCCAGCAGTACATTCCCAGGGTTTCAATCTTCCTACGAGCAGTACTTC
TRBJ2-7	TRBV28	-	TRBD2	CASRDSGGAYYEQYF	TGTGCCAGCAGGGACAGCGGGGGCGCCTACTACGAGCAGTACTTC
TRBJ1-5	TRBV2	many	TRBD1	CASSREQGAEQPQHF	TGTGCCAGCAGTCGCGAACAGGGGGCAGAGCAGCCCCAGCATTTT
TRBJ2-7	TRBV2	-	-	CASSGGQRTYEQYF	TGTGCCAGCAGTGGAGGGCAAAGAACCTACGAGCAGTACTTC
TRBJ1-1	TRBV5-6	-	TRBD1	CASSPPDRLTEAFF	TGTGCCAGCAGCCCCCCGGACAGGTTAACTGAAGCTTTCTTT
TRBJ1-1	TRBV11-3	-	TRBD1	CASSPGGTENTEAFF	TGTGCCAGCAGCCCGGGGGGGACAGAAAACACTGAAGCTTTCTTT
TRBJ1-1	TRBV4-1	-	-	CASSPKEERVLVGEAFF	TGCGCCAGCAGCCCAAAGGAGGAGAGGGTTCTCGTTGGTGAAGCTTTCTTT
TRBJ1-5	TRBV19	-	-	CASSTSRLYQPQHF	TGTGCCAGTAGTACCTCCCGACTTTATCAGCCCCAGCATTTT
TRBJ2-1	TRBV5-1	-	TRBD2	CASSVTGTSGAHEQFF	TGCGCCAGCAGCGTTACCGGGACTAGCGGGGCCCATGAGCAGTTCTTC
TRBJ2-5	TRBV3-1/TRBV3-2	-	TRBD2	CASSQASGGETQYF	TGTGCCAGCAGCCAGGCTAGCGGGGGCGAGACCCAGTACTTC
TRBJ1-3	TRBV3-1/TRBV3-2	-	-	CASSQVLRGAGNTIYF	TGTGCCAGCAGCCAAGTTCTAAGGGGCGCTGGAAACACCATATATTTT
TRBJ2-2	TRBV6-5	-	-	CASSLRRGTGELFF	TGTGCCAGCAGCCTGAGAAGGGGGACCGGGGAGCTGTTTTTT
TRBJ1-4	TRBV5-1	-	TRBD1	CASSSASGGRNEKLFF	TGCGCCAGCAGCTCTGCCTCAGGGGGACGTAATGAAAAACTGTTTTTT
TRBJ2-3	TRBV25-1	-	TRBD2	CASSGRLAGATDTQYF	TGTGCCAGCAGTGGAAGACTAGCGGGGGCCACAGATACGCAGTATTTT
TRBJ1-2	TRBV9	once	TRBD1	CASSPSTGARGYTF	TGTGCCAGCAGTCCATCGACAGGGGCTCGTGGCTACACCTTC